The TCR beta chain under discussion was sequenced for a study of cytomegalovirus exposure and HLA in healthy donors. Findings of the study overall: Investigators reported some 150 TCR beta chains as tied to cytomegalovirus. In an earlier analysis, in approximately 630 donors, most V segments appeared productive either ~90% or ~30% of the time.

In regard to this clone: Its antigen is currently unknown.

The donors gave bone marrow, and they were healthy. The study sampled nominally healthy donors, though unrecorded immune exposures were likely. In the PCR, 60 Vbeta and 13 Jbeta primers were used. TCRdb's copy holds only in-frame clones and misses some; the assay was immunoSEQ multiplex PCR. The sample carries roughly 180,000 clones, 80% to 90% recorded once. CDR1 and CDR2 from the germline V gene are SGHRS and YFSETQ. The germline V and J ends were trimmed by 1 base and 2 bases, with 9 bases remaining between them. This CDR3 has 14 amino acids. This clonotype was sampled from a woman under 30 in good health and CMV-seronegative. The chain uses TRBV5-1 and TRBJ1-1; D call uncertain. Material: PBMCs. As DNA, the CDR3 is TGCGCCAGCAGCTTGACAGCGGGAAACACTGAAGCTTTCTTT. Its protein product is CASSLTAGNTEAFF.